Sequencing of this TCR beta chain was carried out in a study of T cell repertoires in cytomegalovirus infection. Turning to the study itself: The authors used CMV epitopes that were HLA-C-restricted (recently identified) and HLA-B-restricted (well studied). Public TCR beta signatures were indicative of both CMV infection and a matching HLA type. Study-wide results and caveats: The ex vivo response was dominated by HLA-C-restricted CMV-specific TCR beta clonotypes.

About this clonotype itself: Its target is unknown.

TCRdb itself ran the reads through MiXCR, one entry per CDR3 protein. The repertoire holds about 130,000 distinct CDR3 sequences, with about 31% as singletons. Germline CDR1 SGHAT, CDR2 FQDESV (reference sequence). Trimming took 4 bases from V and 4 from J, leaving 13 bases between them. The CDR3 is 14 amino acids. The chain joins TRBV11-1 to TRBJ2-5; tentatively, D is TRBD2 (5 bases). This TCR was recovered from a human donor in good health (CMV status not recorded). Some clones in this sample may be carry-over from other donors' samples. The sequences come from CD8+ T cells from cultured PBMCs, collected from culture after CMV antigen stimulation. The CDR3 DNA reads TGTGCCAGCAGCTCTTGGACTCTCGGAGAGACCCAGTACTTC. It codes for CASSSWTLGETQYF.